The rows below give T cell receptor beta chains drawn from one sample of a study of blood T cell repertoires in COVID-19. TCRdb's copy holds only in-frame clones and misses some; the assay was immunoSEQ multiplex PCR. Among some 670,000 clones listed, 80% to 90% were seen once. What was sequenced was peripheral blood. These receptors all stem from a woman between 18 and 29 years old with acute or convalescent COVID-19. CDR3s include the opening cysteine and the closing phenylalanine or tryptophan. The D gene is left open where the match is weak. Not all rows give a size; the values are once, few, many and, for expanded clones, a class.

TRBD2	.	16	TRBV2	TRBJ2-1	CASRGAGGSSYNEQFF	TGTGCCAGCAGAGGCGCGGGGGGGAGCTCCTACAATGAGCAGTTCTTC
TRBD1	.	13	TRBV12-3/TRBV12-4	TRBJ1-2	CASSPGGVYGYTF	TGTGCCAGCAGTCCAGGGGGCGTCTATGGCTACACCTTC
.	.	11	TRBV27	TRBJ1-2	CASSNRDRYTF	TGTGCCAGCAGTAACAGGGATCGCTACACCTTC
.	.	13	TRBV9	TRBJ1-1	CASSVGWETEAFF	TGTGCCAGCAGCGTAGGTTGGGAGACTGAAGCTTTCTTT
TRBD1	.	15	TRBV7-3	TRBJ2-1	CASRATGGPYNEQFF	TGTGCCAGCAGGGCTACAGGGGGTCCTTACAATGAGCAGTTCTTC
TRBD1	.	14	TRBV9	TRBJ2-1	CASSGQGSYNEQFF	TGTGCCAGCAGCGGACAGGGGAGCTACAATGAGCAGTTCTTC
.	.	18	TRBV18	TRBJ1-4	CASSPERTAKPTNEKLFF	TGTGCCAGCTCACCCGAGCGGACAGCAAAGCCAACTAATGAAAAACTGTTTTTT
TRBD2	.	15	TRBV4-2	TRBJ2-5	CASSQEAGGIGTQYF	TGTGCCAGCAGCCAAGAGGCGGGAGGGATAGGGACCCAGTACTTC
.	.	14	TRBV9	TRBJ2-2	CASSVVGGAGELFF	TGTGCCAGCAGCGTAGTCGGCGGGGCCGGGGAGCTGTTTTTT
TRBD1	.	13	TRBV12-3/TRBV12-4	TRBJ1-1	CASSQTGGAEGIF	TGTGCCAGCAGCCAGACAGGGGGCGCGGAGGGGATCTTT
TRBD1	.	15	TRBV5-1	TRBJ1-2	CASSYSQGRHYGYTF	TGCGCCAGCAGCTACTCACAGGGGCGTCATTATGGCTACACCTTC
.	.	15	TRBV7-2	TRBJ2-2	CASSLGQSNTGELFF	TGTGCCAGCAGCTTAGGGCAGTCGAACACCGGGGAGCTGTTTTTT
TRBD2	once	15	TRBV4-3	TRBJ2-2	CASSQGGYDTGELFF	TGCGCCAGCAGCCAGGGAGGGTACGACACCGGGGAGCTGTTTTTT
TRBD1	once	16	TRBV7-2	TRBJ1-1	CASSLQGSVGSTEAFF	TGTGCCAGCAGCCTACAGGGGAGTGTGGGGAGCACTGAAGCTTTCTTT
.	.	13	TRBV2	TRBJ1-1	CASMGPLGQTAFF	TGTGCCAGCATGGGCCCTCTGGGGCAGACAGCTTTCTTT
.	.	13	TRBV5-8	TRBJ2-1	CASSLRRVNEQFF	TGTGCCAGCAGCTTGCGGAGGGTAAATGAGCAGTTCTTC
TRBD2	.	16	TRBV9	TRBJ2-1	CASSGRVAGDYNEQFF	TGTGCCAGCAGCGGACGAGTAGCGGGGGACTACAATGAGCAGTTCTTC
TRBD1	.	18	TRBV18	TRBJ1-2	CASSPLAGTGALIYGYTF	TGTGCCAGCTCACCCCTTGCCGGGACAGGGGCCCTGATCTATGGCTACACCTTC
.	.	14	TRBV5-1	TRBJ1-4	CASSLGQPNEKLFF	TGCGCCAGCAGCTTGGGACAACCCAATGAAAAACTGTTTTTT
TRBD2	.	15	TRBV5-1	TRBJ2-2	CASSFSSGYTGELFF	TGCGCCAGCAGCTTTTCTAGCGGATACACCGGGGAGCTGTTTTTT
TRBD1	.	13	TRBV19	TRBJ2-7	CASTGTGGYEQYF	TGTGCCAGTACCGGGACAGGGGGATACGAGCAGTACTTC
TRBD1	few	15	TRBV24-1	TRBJ1-2	CATSGTGTGLPRYTF	TGTGCCACCAGTGGAACCGGGACAGGACTTCCTCGCTACACCTTC
.	.	11	TRBV14	TRBJ2-1	CASSQSGEQFF	TGTGCCAGCAGCCAATCGGGGGAGCAGTTCTTC
.	.	15	TRBV19	TRBJ1-1	CASSIPGAGGTEAFF	TGTGCCAGTAGTATCCCGGGCGCCGGGGGCACTGAAGCTTTCTTT
TRBD1	.	15	TRBV9	TRBJ1-6	CASSVGTGWDSPLHF	TGTGCCAGCAGCGTAGGGACAGGGTGGGATTCACCCCTCCACTTT
TRBD1	.	14	TRBV10-3	TRBJ2-3	CAISDPGGSDTQYF	TGTGCCATCAGTGATCCAGGGGGTTCAGATACGCAGTATTTT
.	.	14	TRBV6-6	TRBJ2-3	CASRLADGADTQYF	TGTGCCAGCAGGCTTGCCGACGGGGCAGATACGCAGTATTTT